The 20 T cell receptor beta chains below were found in one sample sequenced in a study of T cell changes during pregnancy in multiple sclerosis. Sequenced by immunoSEQ multiplex PCR; TCRdb stores in-frame clones only, minus some. The sample lists roughly 14,000 clones, around 83% seen once, with about a sixth in the top ten. This specimen consisted of CD8+ T cells from peripheral blood mononuclear cells, obtained after pregnancy. These TCRs come from a female donor in good health, enrolled as a control in a pregnancy study.

The gene calls are TRBV18 and TRBJ2-7; 7 nucleotides line up with TRBD1. J lost 1 base, V lost 4 bases, and 10 bases had no gene match. The CDR3 has 16 amino acids. Germline CDR1 KGHSH, CDR2 LQKENI. The CDR3 loop reads CASSLSRGRISYEQYF. As DNA, the CDR3 is TGTGCCAGCTCACTTTCGAGGGGGCGCATTTCCTACGAGCAGTACTTC. The full variable domain, with the rest looked up from reference TRBV18 and TRBJ2-7, is NAGVMQNPRHLVRRRGQEARLRCSPMKGHSHVYWYRQLPEEGLKFMVYLQKENIIDESGMPKERFSAEFPKEGPSILRIQQVVRGDSAAYFCASSLSRGRISYEQYFGPGTRLTVT.

The J gene is TRBJ2-3, the V gene TRBV4-3, with D perhaps TRBD2 (6 bases). The CDR3 has 14 residues. The germline gives CDR1 LGHNA, CDR2 YSLEER. The V end was cut by 4 bases, the J end by 6 bases, with 14 bases between. Here the CDR3 reads CASSPRDSWDTQYF. Here the CDR3 DNA reads TGCGCCAGCAGCCCACGGGACTCGTGGGATACGCAGTATTTT.

DNA for the CDR3: TGTGCCAGCAGCCTATTCCGTTTCGGGGGTGACACAGATACGCAGTATTTT. It is translated as CASSLFRFGGDTDTQYF. This sequence joins TRBV7-2 and TRBJ2-3, with D possibly matching TRBD2 (6 bases). This CDR3 spans 17 amino acids. Germline V CDR1 and CDR2: SGHTA, FQGNSA. V lost 5 bases and J 2 bases, leaving 20 bases between the germline ends.

This clone is categorized as medium-sized. The chain couples TRBV6-5 to TRBJ1-5, with D hard to call. This CDR3 contains 13 residues. The germline V and J ends were trimmed by 6 bases and 1 base, with 7 bases remaining between them. The germline V gene has CDR1 MNHEY and CDR2 SVGAGI. CDR3: CASSTWSNQPQHF. DNA for the CDR3: TGTGCCAGCAGCACATGGAGCAATCAGCCCCAGCATTTT.

Points on this clone: A read error may account for a junction end that differs from germline. The DNA of the CDR3 is TGTGCCAGCAGTGGGCGGCAGCCCGAGTTT. Its translation: CASSGRQPEF. The chain is built from TRBV2 and TRBJ1-4; D unresolved. The CDR3 covers 10 residues. In germline, CDR1 is SNHLY, CDR2 FYNNEI.

The chain combines TRBV9 with TRBJ1-5, with no clear D. Trimming took 2 bases from V and 0 from J, leaving 6 bases between them. The CDR3 extends over 14 amino acids. Germline V gene sequence: CDR1 SGDLS, CDR2 YYNGEE. CDR3 sequence: CASSVRDSNQPQHF. CDR3 nucleotides: TGTGCCAGCAGCGTGCGGGATAGCAATCAGCCCCAGCATTTT.

This chain joins TRBV6-1 and TRBJ2-7; 8 positions match TRBD2. The CDR3 sequence is 14 residues long. The junction had 7 bases not matched to a gene; V was cut back by 4 bases and J by 5 bases. Germline values: CDR1 MNHNS, CDR2 SASEGT. CDR3 bases: TGTGCCAGCAGTGGTGGACTAGCCAGGGACGAGCAGTACTTC. Translation gives CASSGGLARDEQYF.

The V gene is TRBV6-1, the J gene TRBJ1-4; 11 bases are shared with TRBD1. J was trimmed by 6 bases and V by 2 bases; bases with no gene match: 2. Germline V gene data show CDR1 as MNHNS and CDR2 as SASEGT. The CDR3 runs 15 residues. The CDR3: CASSERTGGYEKLFF. The CDR3 coding sequence is TGTGCCAGCAGTGAACGGACAGGGGGCTATGAAAAACTGTTTTTT.

The rearrangement uses TRBV19 and TRBJ1-4, with 11 bases that match TRBD1. The CDR3 is 17 residues long. Germline V gene lookup returns CDR1 LNHDA and CDR2 SQIVND (reference sequence). The ends lost 6 bases at V and 3 bases at J; junction bases unmatched: 9. DNA for the CDR3: TGTGCCAGTAGCCCCTTGGACAGGGGGCAAGCTAATGAAAAACTGTTTTTT. It codes for CASSPLDRGQANEKLFF. The full variable domain, with the rest looked up from reference TRBV19 and TRBJ1-4, is DGGITQSPKYLFRKEGQNVTLSCEQNLNHDAMYWYRQDPGQGLRLIYYSQIVNDFQKGDIAEGYSVSREKKESFPLTVTSAQKNPTAFYLCASSPLDRGQANEKLFFGSGTQLSVL.

The chain links TRBV2 to TRBJ2-5; tentative D call: TRBD1 (6 bases). Germline CDR1 and CDR2: SNHLY and FYNNEI. V was clipped by 7 bases and J by 3 bases, with 12 bases between them. The CDR3 contains 13 residues. CDR3 coding DNA: TGTGCCAGCAAGACCGGGACAAAAGAGACCCAGTACTTC. Translated, it gives CASKTGTKETQYF.

V and J are TRBV28 and TRBJ1-6; 8 nucleotides line up with TRBD1. The V segment lost 7 bases and the J segment 7 bases; nucleotides outside the gene matches: 9. The germline gives CDR1 MDHEN, CDR2 SYDVKM. The CDR3 sequence is 15 residues long. CDR3 region: CASTMRQGRNSPLHF. The CDR3 coding sequence is TGTGCCAGCACCATGAGACAGGGGCGGAATTCACCCCTCCACTTT.

The rearrangement links TRBV15 to TRBJ2-7, with D maybe TRBD1 (5 bases). Deletions cut 8 bases from V and 6 bases from J, with 14 bases between. Germline-derived CDR1 and CDR2 are LNHNV and YYDKDF (reference sequence). The CDR3 loop spans 12 amino acids. The CDR3 region has the DNA TGTGCCACCGACGGGCAGGGCTGCGAGCAGTACTTC. It translates to CATDGQGCEQYF. Looking up the rest from reference TRBV15 and TRBJ2-7 gives the full variable domain: DAMVIQNPRYQVTQFGKPVTLSCSQTLNHNVMYWYQQKSSQAPKLLFHYYDKDFNNEADTPDNFQSRRPNTSFCFLDIRSPGLGDTAMYLCATDGQGCEQYFGPGTRLTVT.

This CDR3 is CSVWRESNEQFF. The CDR3 DNA reads TGCAGCGTTTGGCGGGAGAGCAATGAGCAGTTCTTC. The chain employs TRBV29-1 and TRBJ2-1, with 7 positions matching TRBD2. The V gene's germline CDR1 is SQVTM and CDR2 ANQGSEA. CDR3 length: 12 residues. V dropped 5 bases and J dropped 6; count of bases not matched to a gene: 4.

The rearrangement joins TRBV19 to TRBJ1-2; D gene uncertain. V lost 7 bases and J lost 0, with 12 bases in between. The CDR3 spans 14 residues. Germline lookup yields CDR1 LNHDA and CDR2 SQIVND (reference sequence). CDR3 sequence: CASMWGDTNYGYTF. In DNA form, the CDR3 reads TGTGCCAGTATGTGGGGAGACACTAACTATGGCTACACCTTC.

The CDR3 DNA reads TGTGCCAGCGGGGCAGGCGCTTCCTACGAGCAGTACTTC. It codes for CASGAGASYEQYF. V and J are TRBV6-6 and TRBJ2-7, with D perhaps TRBD1 (5 bases). Germline V gene sequence: CDR1 MNHNY, CDR2 SVGAGI (reference sequence). The CDR3 extends over 13 amino acids. Trimming shortened V by 8 bases and J by 1 base, and 12 bases separated the two germline ends.

V and J are TRBV5-1 and TRBJ2-3; 8 nucleotides match TRBD2. This CDR3 has 15 residues. Germline lookup yields CDR1 SGHRS and CDR2 YFSETQ. V shed 5 bases and J 6 bases; nucleotides not matched to a gene: 11. CDR3 bases: TGCGCCAGCAGACCCGCGGGGGGTAGAGGGGATACGCAGTATTTT. Its protein is CASRPAGGRGDTQYF.

The chain uses TRBV6-6 and TRBJ2-3; D is possibly TRBD1 (6 bases). The CDR3 length is 14 residues. Trimming pared 6 bases from V and 3 bases from J, leaving 13 bases between. The germline V gene encodes CDR1 MNHNY and CDR2 SVGAGI (reference sequence). For the CDR3, the DNA is TGTGCCAGCAGACCCTGGACAGCTACAGATACGCAGTATTTT. Its protein product is CASRPWTATDTQYF.

This chain links TRBV6-4 with TRBJ2-5, with a possible D match to TRBD1 (6 bases). The CDR3 has 15 amino acids. Germline CDR1 is MRHNA and CDR2 is SNTAGT. V was shortened by 3 bases and J by 2 bases, with 13 bases between the two germline ends. The CDR3 nucleotides read TGTGCCAGCAGTGAACAAGCTGGACAGCAAGAGACCCAGTACTTC. Protein product: CASSEQAGQQETQYF.

The chain recombines TRBV6-1 with TRBJ2-5, with TRBD2 matching 8 bases. The CDR3 covers 15 residues. V dropped 3 bases and J dropped 5; count of bases not matched to a gene: 8. CDR1 MNHNS and CDR2 SASEGT come from the germline V gene. DNA for the CDR3: TGTGCCAGCAGTGAGTTAGCGGGAAGCGGGGAGACCCAGTACTTC. Translation: CASSELAGSGETQYF.

The J gene is TRBJ1-3, the V gene TRBV7-2, with D uncertain. V lost 4 bases and J lost 7, with 17 bases in between. The V gene's germline CDR1 is SGHTA and CDR2 FQGNSA. The CDR3 is made up of 15 amino acids. The CDR3 bases are TGTGCCAGCAGCTACCCTGGACGGGAACGGAACACCATATATTTT. Amino acid sequence: CASSYPGRERNTIYF.